This T cell receptor (beta chain) was profiled in a study of T cells expressing NK-cell markers. Regarding the study as a whole: Nothing established the HCMV specificity of expanded NKG2C+ T cell clones.

The length of the CDR3 is 16 residues. Comments on this clonotype: Antigen specificity is unknown.

From the 5' RACE reads, TCRdb lists one entry per CDR3 protein and no DNA. The listing records 550,000 or so distinct CDR3 sequences. The gene calls are TRBV12-3 or TRBV12-4 and TRBJ2-3; absent DNA, TCRdb's TRBD2 call cannot be checked. This sequence was found in a man between 18 and 35 years old in good health. Sequencing used blood T cells: a sorted CD56 or NKG2C T cell subset, CD4+ or CD8+ T cells, or bulk PBMC T cells (not recorded which). The CDR3 loop reads CASSAPSGRVTDTQYF.